The subject of this entry is one T cell receptor (beta chain). Its antigen is undetermined. This sample includes further DNA sequences coding for the same CDR3. The V gene lost 5 bases and the J gene lost 4 bases, with 5 bases spanning the gap. The CDR3 consists of 11 residues. Germline assignment: CDR1 SEHNR and CDR2 FQNEAQ (reference sequence). At the deep level, the assay was run. Every immunoSEQ plate was one replicate of a subset's evenly spread DNA. The method was immunoSEQ multiplex PCR; TCRdb's version includes in-frame clones alone and lacks a portion of them. The data show 740,000 or so clones, with around 73% seen just once and 1.5% to 2% held by the top ten. The data stem from a study of shared clonotypes between healthy human individuals. Overall study: CD4 naive and memory got three plates each, CD8 naive two, CD8 memory one. Study-level results: Naive subsets, compared against memory subsets, generally had larger estimated richness values.

The V and J genes are TRBV7-9 and TRBJ2-5; no clear D gene. Material for sequencing was memory CD4+ T cells sorted from blood. Specified subset: CD45RA-negative fraction. The sequence derives from a woman in her 30s in good health. CDR3 residues: CASSERETQYF. The CDR3 bases are TGTGCCAGCAGCGAGAGAGAGACCCAGTACTTC.